The entry that follows covers one TCR beta chain sequence. The data originate from a study of blood T cell repertoires in COVID-19. Study as a whole: Acute and convalescent COVID-19 specimens originated in the United States, Italy and Spain. PBMCs, B-cell-depleted T cells, or T cells were the source of the cDNA or gDNA that made up the material.

Germline assignment: CDR1 SNHLY and CDR2 FYNNEI. There are 14 residues in the CDR3. The trim removed 5 bases at V and 4 bases at J, leaving 3 bases unmatched. Study processing details: Reference gene primers were amplified, and this amplification served to estimate nucleated cell counts. This table comes from immunoSEQ multiplex PCR, and its TCRdb copy is limited to in-frame clones, with some not included. That table is the source of V, J and clone size, and D and trimming were worked out from the DNA. The sample holds approximately 58,000 clones, 90% seen once. This clonotype was obtained from a human donor in a cohort sampled during active COVID-19. The sequencing input was peripheral blood. The chain couples TRBV2 to TRBJ1-5; 9 bases line up with TRBD1. The CDR3 loop is CASSRDRVNQPQHF. The CDR3 DNA sequence: TGTGCCAGCAGTCGGGACAGGGTTAATCAGCCCCAGCATTTT.